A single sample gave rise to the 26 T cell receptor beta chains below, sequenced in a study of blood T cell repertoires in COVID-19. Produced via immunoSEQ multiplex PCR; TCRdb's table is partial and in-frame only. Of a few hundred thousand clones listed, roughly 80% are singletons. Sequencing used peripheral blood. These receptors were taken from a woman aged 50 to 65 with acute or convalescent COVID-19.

CDR3 sequence: CASRSGGSAETQYF. CDR3 DNA sequence: TGTGCCAGCAGGAGCGGGGGTAGTGCGGAGACCCAGTACTTC. The rearrangement uses TRBV3-1 (or the pseudogene TRBV3-2) and TRBJ2-5, with 8 positions matching TRBD2. V dropped 6 bases and J dropped 5; count of bases not matched to a gene: 8. Germline V gives CDR1 LGHDT, CDR2 YNNKEL (reference sequence). The CDR3 is 14 residues long.

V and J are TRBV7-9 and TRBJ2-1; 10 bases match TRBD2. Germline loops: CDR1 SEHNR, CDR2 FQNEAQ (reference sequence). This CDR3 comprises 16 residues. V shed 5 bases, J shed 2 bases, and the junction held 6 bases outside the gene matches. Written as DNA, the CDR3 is TGTGCCAGCAGCCTGAAGCGGGAGGGGACCTACAATGAGCAGTTCTTC. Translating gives CASSLKREGTYNEQFF.

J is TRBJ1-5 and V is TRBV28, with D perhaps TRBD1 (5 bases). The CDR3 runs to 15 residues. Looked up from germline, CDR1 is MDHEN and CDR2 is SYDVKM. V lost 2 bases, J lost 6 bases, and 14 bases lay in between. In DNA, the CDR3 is TGTGCCAGCAGTTTAGTTTGGGGGGTGGGTCAGCCCCAGCATTTT. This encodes CASSLVWGVGQPQHF.

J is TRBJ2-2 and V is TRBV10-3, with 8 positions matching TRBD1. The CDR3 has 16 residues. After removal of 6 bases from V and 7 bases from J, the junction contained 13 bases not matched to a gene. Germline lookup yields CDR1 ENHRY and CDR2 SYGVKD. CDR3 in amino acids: CAISTEGQGGYGELFF. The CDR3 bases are TGTGCCATCAGCACCGAAGGACAGGGCGGTTACGGGGAGCTGTTTTTT.

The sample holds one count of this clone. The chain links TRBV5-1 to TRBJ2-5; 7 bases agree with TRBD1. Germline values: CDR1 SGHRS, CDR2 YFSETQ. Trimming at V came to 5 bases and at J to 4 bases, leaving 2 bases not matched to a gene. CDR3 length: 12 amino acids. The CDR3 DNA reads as TGCGCCAGCAGACAGGGGACAGAGACCCAGTACTTC. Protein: CASRQGTETQYF. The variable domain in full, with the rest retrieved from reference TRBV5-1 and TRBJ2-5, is KAGVTQTPRYLIKTRGQQVTLSCSPISGHRSVSWYQQTPGQGLQFLFEYFSETQRNKGNFPGRFSGRQFSNSRSEMNVSTLELGDSALYLCASRQGTETQYFGPGTRLLVL.

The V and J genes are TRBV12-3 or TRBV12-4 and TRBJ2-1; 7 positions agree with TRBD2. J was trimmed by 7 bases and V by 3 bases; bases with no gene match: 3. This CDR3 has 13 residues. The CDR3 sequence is CASSFRGENEQFF. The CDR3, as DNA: TGTGCCAGCAGTTTCCGGGGGGAAAATGAGCAGTTCTTC.

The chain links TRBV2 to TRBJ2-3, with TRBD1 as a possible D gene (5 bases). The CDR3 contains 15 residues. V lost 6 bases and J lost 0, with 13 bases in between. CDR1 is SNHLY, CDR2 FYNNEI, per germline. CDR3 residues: CASSPDRASTDTQYF. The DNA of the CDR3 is TGTGCCAGCAGCCCCGACAGAGCTAGCACAGATACGCAGTATTTT.

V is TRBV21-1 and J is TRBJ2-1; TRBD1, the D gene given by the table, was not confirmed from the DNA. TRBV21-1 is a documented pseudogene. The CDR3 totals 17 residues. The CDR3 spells CASSKAAPGQGLNEQFF. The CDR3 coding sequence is TGTGCCAGCAGCAAAGCGGCTCCGGGACAGGGTCTCAATGAGCAGTTCTTC.

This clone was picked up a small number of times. The CDR3 coding sequence is TGTGCCAGCAGGCGGGGGGCAGGGGTTTCACCCCTCCACTTT. It specifies CASRRGAGVSPLHF. J is TRBJ1-6 and V is TRBV28; perhaps TRBD1 as D (6 bases). This CDR3 has 14 residues. Germline V CDR1 and CDR2: MDHEN, SYDVKM. Trimming took 6 bases from V and 9 from J, leaving 15 bases between them.

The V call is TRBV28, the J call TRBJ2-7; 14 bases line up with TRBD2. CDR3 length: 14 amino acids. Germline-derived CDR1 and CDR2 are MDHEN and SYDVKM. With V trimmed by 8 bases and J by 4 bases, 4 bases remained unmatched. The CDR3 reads CASVTSGGGYEQYF. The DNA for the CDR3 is TGTGCCAGCGTGACTAGCGGGGGGGGTTACGAGCAGTACTTC.

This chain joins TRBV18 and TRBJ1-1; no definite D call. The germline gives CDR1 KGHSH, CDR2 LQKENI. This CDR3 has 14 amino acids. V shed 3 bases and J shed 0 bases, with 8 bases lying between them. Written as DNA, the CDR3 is TGTGCCAGCTCACCTGATGCGTTGAACACTGAAGCTTTCTTT. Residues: CASSPDALNTEAFF.

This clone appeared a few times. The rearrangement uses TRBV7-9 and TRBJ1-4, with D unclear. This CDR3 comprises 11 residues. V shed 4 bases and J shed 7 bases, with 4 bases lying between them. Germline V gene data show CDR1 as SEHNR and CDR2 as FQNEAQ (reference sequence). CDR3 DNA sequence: TGTGCCAGCAGCTACTCTGAAAAACTGTTTTTT. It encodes CASSYSEKLFF.

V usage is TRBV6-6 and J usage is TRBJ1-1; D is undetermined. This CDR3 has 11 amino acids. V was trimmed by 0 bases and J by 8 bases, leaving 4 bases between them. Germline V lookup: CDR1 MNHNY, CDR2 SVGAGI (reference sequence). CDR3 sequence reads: CASSYSTEAFF. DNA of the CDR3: TGTGCCAGCAGTTACTCAACAGAAGCTTTCTTT.

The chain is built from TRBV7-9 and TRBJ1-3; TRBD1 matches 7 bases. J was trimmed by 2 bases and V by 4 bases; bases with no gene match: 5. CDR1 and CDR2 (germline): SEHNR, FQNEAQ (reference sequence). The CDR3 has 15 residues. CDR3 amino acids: CASSYSQGAGNTIYF. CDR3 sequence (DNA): TGTGCCAGCAGCTATTCTCAGGGGGCTGGAAACACCATATATTTT.

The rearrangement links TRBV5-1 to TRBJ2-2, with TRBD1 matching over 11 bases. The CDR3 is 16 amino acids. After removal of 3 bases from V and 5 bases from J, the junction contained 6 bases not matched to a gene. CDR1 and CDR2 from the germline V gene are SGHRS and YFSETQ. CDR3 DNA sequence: TGCGCCAGCAGCTCCCGGACAGGGGGCAGAACCGGGGAGCTGTTTTTT. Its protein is CASSSRTGGRTGELFF.

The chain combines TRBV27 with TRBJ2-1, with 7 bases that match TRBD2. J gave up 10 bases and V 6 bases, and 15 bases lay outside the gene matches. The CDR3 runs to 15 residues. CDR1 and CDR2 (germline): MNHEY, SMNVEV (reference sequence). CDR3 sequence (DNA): TGTGCCAGCAGCTTCCAAGGGGAGGGGTCCAGGGAGCAGTTCTTC. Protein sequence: CASSFQGEGSREQFF.

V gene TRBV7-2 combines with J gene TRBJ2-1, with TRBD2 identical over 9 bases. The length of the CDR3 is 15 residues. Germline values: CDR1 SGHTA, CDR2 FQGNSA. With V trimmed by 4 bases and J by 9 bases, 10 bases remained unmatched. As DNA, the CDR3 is TGTGCCAGCAGCTCGCCAGCGGGGGGCGCCGGTGAGCAGTTCTTC. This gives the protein CASSSPAGGAGEQFF. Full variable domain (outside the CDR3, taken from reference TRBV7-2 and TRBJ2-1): GAGVSQSPSNKVTEKGKDVELRCDPISGHTALYWYRQSLGQGLEFLIYFQGNSAPDKSGLPSDRFSAERTGGSVSTLTIQRTQQEDSAVYLCASSSPAGGAGEQFFGPGTRLTVL.

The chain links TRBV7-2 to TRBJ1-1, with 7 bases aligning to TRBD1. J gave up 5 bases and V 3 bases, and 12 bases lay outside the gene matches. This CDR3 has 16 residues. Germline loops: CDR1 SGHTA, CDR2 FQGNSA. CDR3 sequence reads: CASSLEGARVVTEAFF. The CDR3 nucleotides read TGTGCCAGCAGCTTGGAGGGGGCAAGAGTGGTGACTGAAGCTTTCTTT.

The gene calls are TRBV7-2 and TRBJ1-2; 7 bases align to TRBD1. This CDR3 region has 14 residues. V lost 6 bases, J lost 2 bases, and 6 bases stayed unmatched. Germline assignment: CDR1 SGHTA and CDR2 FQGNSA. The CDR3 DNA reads TGTGCCAGCAGGTTGACAGGGTCGAACTATGGCTACACCTTC. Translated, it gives CASRLTGSNYGYTF.

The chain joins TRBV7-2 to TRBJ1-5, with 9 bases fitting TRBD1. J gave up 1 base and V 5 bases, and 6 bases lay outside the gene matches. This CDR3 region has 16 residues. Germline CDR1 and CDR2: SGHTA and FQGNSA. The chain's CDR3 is CASSPRTGDSNQPQHF. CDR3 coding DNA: TGTGCCAGCAGCCCCCGGACAGGGGACAGCAATCAGCCCCAGCATTTT.

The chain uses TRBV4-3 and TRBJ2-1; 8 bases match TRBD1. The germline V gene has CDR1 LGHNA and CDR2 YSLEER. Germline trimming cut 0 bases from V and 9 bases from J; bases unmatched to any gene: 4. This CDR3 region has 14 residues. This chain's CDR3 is CASSQDRGRGEQFF. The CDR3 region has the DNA TGCGCCAGCAGCCAAGACAGGGGGCGTGGTGAGCAGTTCTTC.

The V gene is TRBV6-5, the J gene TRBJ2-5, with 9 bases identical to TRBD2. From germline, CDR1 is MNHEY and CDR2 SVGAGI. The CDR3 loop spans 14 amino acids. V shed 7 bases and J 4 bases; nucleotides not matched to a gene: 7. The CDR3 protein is CASTAGGRGETQYF. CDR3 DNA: TGTGCCAGCACCGCGGGAGGGAGGGGAGAGACCCAGTACTTC.

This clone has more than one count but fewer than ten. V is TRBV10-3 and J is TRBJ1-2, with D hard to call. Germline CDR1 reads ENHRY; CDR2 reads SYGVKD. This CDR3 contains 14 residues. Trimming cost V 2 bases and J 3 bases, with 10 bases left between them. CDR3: CAISEEQDDYGYTF. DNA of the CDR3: TGTGCCATCAGTGAGGAGCAGGATGACTATGGCTACACCTTC.

The chain's CDR3 is CASSLAGTQYF. As DNA, the CDR3 is TGTGCCAGCAGTTTAGCGGGGACCCAGTACTTC. The gene calls are TRBV28 and TRBJ2-5, with D maybe TRBD2 (5 bases). CDR1 is MDHEN, CDR2 SYDVKM, per germline. This CDR3 comprises 11 residues. V lost 2 bases to trimming and J lost 7 bases, with 5 bases between them.

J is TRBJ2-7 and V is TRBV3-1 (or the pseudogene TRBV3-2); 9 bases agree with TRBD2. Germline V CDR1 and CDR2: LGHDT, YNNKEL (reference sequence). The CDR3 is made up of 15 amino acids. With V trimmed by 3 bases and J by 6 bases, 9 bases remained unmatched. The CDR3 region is CASSHDLAGGSEQYF. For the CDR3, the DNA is TGTGCCAGCAGCCATGATCTGGCGGGGGGGTCCGAGCAGTACTTC.

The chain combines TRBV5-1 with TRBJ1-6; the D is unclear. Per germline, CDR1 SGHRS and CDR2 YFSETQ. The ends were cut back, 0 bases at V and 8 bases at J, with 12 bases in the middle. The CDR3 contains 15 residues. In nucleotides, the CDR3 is TGCGCCAGCAGCTTGGTTCGGCAGAGGGATTCACCCCTCCACTTT. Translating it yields CASSLVRQRDSPLHF.